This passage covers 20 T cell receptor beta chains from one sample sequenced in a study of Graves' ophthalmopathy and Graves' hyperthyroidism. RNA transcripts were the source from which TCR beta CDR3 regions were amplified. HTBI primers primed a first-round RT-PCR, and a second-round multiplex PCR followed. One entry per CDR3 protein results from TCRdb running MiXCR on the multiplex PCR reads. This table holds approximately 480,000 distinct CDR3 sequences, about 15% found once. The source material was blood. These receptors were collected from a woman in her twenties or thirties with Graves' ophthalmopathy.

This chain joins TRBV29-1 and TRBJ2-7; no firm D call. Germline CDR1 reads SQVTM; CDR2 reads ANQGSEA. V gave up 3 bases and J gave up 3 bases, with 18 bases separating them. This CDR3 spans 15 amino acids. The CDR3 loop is CSVEILEGKYYEQYF. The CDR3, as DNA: TGCAGCGTTGAGATCTTAGAAGGGAAATACTACGAGCAGTACTTC.

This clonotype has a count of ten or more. Written as DNA, the CDR3 is TGTGCCAGCAGCCCCGGGACTAGCGGGGGGGCCGAGACCCAGTACTTC. This gives the protein CASSPGTSGGAETQYF. The chain has TRBV6-5 and TRBJ2-5; 16 nucleotides agree with TRBD2. J was trimmed by 5 bases and V by 6 bases; bases with no gene match: 6. The germline V gene has CDR1 MNHEY and CDR2 SVGAGI. The CDR3 contains 16 residues.

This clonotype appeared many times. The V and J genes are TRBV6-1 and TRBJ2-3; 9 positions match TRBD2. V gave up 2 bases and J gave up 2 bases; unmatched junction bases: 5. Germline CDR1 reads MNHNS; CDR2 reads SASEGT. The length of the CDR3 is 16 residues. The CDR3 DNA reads TGTGCCAGCAGTGAAATAGCGGGAGCCATCACAGATACGCAGTATTTT. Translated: CASSEIAGAITDTQYF.

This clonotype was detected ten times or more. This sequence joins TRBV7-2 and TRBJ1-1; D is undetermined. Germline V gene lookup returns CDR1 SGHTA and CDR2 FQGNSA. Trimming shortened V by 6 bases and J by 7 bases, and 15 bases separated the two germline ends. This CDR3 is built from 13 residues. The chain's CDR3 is CASSYQAGLEAFF. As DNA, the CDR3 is TGTGCCAGCAGTTATCAGGCGGGCCTTGAAGCTTTCTTT.

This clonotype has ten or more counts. The CDR3 here is CASRTEKHQETQYF. The CDR3 DNA is TGTGCCAGTCGGACAGAGAAACACCAAGAGACCCAGTACTTC. The rearrangement links TRBV7-9 to TRBJ2-5; possibly TRBD1 for D (6 bases). CDR3 size: 14 residues. V was trimmed by 9 bases and J by 0 bases, leaving 14 bases between them. CDR1 is SEHNR, CDR2 FQNEAQ, per germline (reference sequence).

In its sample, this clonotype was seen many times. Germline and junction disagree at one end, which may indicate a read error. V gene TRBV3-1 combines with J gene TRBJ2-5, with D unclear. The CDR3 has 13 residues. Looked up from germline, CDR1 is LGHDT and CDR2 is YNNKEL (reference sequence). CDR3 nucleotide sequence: TGTGCCAGCAGCCACATTATACAAGAGATCCAGTACTTC. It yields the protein CASSHIIQEIQYF.

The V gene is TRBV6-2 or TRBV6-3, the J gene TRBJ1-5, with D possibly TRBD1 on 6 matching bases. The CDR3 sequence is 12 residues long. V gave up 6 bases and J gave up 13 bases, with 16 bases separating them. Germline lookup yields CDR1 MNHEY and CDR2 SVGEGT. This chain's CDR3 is CASSEDRNCQHF. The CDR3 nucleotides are TGTGCCAGCAGCGAAGACAGGAACTGTCAGCATTTT.

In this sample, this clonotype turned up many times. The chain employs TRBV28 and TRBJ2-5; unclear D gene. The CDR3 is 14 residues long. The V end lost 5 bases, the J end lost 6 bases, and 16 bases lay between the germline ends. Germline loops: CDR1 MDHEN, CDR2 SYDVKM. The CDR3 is CASSLPLRRQTQYF. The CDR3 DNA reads TGTGCCAGCAGTCTCCCTCTCCGCCGACAGACCCAGTACTTC.

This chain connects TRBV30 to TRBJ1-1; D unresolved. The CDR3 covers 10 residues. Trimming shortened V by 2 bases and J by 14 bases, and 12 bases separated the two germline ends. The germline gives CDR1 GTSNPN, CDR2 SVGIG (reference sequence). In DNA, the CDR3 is TGTGCCTGGAGTAGGGTTCCTCCGTTCTTT. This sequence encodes CAWSRVPPFF.

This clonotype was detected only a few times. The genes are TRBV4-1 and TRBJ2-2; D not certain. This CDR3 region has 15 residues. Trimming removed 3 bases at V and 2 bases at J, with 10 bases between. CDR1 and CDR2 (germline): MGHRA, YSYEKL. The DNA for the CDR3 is TGCGCCAGCAGCCAGACTCCTAGTAACACCGGGGAGCTGTTTTTT. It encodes CASSQTPSNTGELFF.

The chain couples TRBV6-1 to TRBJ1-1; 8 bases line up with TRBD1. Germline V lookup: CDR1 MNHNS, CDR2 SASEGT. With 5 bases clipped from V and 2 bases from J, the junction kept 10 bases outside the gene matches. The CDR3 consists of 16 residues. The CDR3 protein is CASSPNQGAGNTEAFF. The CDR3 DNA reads TGTGCCAGCAGTCCAAATCAGGGGGCTGGAAACACTGAAGCTTTCTTT.

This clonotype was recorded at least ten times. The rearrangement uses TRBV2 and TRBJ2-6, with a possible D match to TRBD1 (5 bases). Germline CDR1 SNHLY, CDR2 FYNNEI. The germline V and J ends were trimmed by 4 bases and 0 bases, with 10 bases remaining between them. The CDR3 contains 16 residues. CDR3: CASSGTFRSGANVLTF. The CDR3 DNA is TGTGCCAGCAGTGGGACATTCCGCTCTGGGGCCAACGTCCTGACTTTC.

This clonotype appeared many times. This CDR3 is CATSDRGNNGYTF. CDR3 DNA: TGTGCCACCAGTGACAGGGGAAATAATGGCTACACCTTC. The genes are TRBV24-1 and TRBJ1-2; perhaps TRBD1 as D (6 bases). Trimming removed 4 bases from V and 6 bases from J, with 11 bases in between. Germline V gene data show CDR1 as KGHDR and CDR2 as SFDVKD. The CDR3 is 13 residues long.

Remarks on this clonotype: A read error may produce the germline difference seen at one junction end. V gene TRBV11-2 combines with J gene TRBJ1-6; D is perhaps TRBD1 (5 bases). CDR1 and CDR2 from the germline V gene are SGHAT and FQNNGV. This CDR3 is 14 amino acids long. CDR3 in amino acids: CASSPFSRGSHLHF. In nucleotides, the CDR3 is TGTGCCAGCAGCCCCTTTAGTAGGGGTTCACACCTCCACTTT.

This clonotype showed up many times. The CDR3 reads CASSVGGGSGNTIYF. The CDR3 DNA is TGTGCCAGCAGCGTAGGAGGGGGCTCTGGAAACACCATATATTTT. J is TRBJ1-3 and V is TRBV9, with D tentatively TRBD1 (6 bases). Germline-derived CDR1 and CDR2 are SGDLS and YYNGEE. This CDR3 is 15 amino acids long. V lost 0 bases and J 0 bases, leaving 7 bases between the germline ends.

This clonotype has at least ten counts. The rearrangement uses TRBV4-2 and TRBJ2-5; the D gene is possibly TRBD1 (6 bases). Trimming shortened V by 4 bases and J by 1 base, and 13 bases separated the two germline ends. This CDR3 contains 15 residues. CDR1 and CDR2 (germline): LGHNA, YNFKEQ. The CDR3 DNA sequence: TGTGCCAGCAGCCCAGGGGCAGGCCTCCAAGAGACCCAGTACTTC. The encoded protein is CASSPGAGLQETQYF.

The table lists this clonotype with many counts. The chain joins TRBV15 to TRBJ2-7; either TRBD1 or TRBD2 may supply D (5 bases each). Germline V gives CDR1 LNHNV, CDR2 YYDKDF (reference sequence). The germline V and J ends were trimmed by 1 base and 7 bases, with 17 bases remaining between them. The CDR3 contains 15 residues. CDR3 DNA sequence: TGTGCCACCAGCAGAGGAACGGACATCAGGAGGGAGCAGTACTTC. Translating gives CATSRGTDIRREQYF. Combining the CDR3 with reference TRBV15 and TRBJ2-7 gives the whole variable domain DAMVIQNPRYQVTQFGKPVTLSCSQTLNHNVMYWYQQKSSQAPKLLFHYYDKDFNNEADTPDNFQSRRPNTSFCFLDIRSPGLGDTAMYLCATSRGTDIRREQYFGPGTRLTVT.

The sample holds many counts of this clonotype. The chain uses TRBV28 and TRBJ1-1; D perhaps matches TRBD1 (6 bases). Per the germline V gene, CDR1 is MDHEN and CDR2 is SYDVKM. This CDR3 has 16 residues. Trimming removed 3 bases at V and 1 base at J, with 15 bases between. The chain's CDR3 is CASSLGADPPNTEAFF. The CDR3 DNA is TGTGCCAGCAGTTTGGGGGCAGATCCCCCGAACACTGAAGCTTTCTTT.

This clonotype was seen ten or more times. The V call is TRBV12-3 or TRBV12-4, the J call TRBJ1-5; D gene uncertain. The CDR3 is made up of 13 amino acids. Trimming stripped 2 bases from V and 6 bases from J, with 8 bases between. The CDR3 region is CASSLRLPQPQHF. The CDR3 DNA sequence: TGTGCCAGCAGTTTAAGACTGCCTCAGCCCCAGCATTTT.

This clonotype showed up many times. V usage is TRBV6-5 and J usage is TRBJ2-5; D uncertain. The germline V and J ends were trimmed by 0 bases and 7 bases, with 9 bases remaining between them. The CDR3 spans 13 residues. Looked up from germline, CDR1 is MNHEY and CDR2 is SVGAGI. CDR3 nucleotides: TGTGCCAGCAGTTACTCGAAGGTCGCGACCCAGTACTTC. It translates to CASSYSKVATQYF.